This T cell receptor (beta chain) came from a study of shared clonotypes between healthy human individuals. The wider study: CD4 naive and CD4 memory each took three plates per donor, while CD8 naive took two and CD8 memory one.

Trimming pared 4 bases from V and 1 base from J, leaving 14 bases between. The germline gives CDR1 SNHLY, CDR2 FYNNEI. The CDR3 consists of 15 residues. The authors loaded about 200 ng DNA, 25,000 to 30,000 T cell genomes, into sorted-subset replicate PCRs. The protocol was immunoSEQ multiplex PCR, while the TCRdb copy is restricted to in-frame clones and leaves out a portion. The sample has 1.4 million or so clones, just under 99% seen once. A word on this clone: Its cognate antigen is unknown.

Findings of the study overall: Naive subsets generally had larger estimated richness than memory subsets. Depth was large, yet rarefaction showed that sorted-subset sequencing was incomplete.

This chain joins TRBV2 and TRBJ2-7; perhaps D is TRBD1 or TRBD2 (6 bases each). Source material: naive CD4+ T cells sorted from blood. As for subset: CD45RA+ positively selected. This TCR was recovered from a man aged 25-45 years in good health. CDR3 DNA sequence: TGTGCCAGCAGTGGGGTAGAAGGGGGGTCCTACGAGCAGTACTTC. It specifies CASSGVEGGSYEQYF.